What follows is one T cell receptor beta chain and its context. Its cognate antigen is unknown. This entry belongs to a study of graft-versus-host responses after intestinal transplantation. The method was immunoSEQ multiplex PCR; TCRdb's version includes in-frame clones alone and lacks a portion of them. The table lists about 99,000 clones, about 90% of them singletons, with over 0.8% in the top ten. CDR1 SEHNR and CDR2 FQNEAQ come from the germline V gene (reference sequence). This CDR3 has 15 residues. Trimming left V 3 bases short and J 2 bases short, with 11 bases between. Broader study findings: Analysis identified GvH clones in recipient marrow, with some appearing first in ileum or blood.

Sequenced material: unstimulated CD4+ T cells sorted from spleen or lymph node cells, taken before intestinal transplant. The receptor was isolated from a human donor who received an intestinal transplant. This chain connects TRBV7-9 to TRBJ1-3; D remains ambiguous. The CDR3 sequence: CASSFSPIAGNTIYF. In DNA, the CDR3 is TGTGCCAGCAGCTTTTCACCTATCGCTGGAAACACCATATATTTT.